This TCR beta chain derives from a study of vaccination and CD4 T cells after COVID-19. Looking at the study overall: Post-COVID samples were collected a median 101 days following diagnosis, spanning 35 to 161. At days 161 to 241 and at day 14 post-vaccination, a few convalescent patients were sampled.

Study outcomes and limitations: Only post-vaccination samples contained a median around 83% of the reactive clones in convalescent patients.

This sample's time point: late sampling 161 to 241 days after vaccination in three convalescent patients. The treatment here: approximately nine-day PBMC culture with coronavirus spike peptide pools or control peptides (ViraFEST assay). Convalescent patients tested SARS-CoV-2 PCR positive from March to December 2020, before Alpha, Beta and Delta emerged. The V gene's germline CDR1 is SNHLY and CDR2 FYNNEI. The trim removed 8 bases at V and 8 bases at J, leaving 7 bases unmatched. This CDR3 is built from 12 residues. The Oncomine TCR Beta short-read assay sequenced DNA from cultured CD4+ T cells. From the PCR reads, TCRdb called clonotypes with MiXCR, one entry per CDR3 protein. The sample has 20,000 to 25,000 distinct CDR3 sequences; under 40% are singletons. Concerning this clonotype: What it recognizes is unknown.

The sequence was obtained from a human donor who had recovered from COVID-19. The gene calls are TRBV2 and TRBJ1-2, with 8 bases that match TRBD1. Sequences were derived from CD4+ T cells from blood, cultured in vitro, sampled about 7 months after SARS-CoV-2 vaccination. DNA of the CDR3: TGTGCCAGCCAATCAGGGGGCGGAGGCTACACCTTC. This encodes CASQSGGGGYTF.